The 26 T cell receptor beta chains listed next were all sequenced from one sample in a study of CD8+ T cells in alopecia areata. Treatment reported: oral pan-JAK inhibitor, 5-10 mg twice daily. TCR sequencing used cDNA made by reverse transcription of extracted RNA. The data were produced by immunoSEQ multiplex PCR, yet TCRdb's version contains in-frame clones alone and is incomplete. Of about 94,000 clones listed, 60% to 80% are singletons. Material: CD8+ T cells sorted from blood, obtained around week 44, from a patient treated with tofacitinib. Source of these receptors: a human donor with alopecia areata.

The sample holds one count of this clone. The chain joins TRBV6-1 to TRBJ2-7; D unresolved. The germline CDR1 and CDR2 sequences are MNHNS and SASEGT. CDR3 length: 11 amino acids. V was cut by 6 bases and J by 3 bases, with 6 bases left in between. The CDR3 loop reads CASRDSYEQYF. The CDR3 DNA sequence: TGTGCCAGCAGAGATAGCTACGAGCAGTACTTC.

The V gene is TRBV29-1, the J gene TRBJ1-2, with TRBD1 as a possible D gene (5 bases). The CDR3 loop spans 11 amino acids. Trimming pared 6 bases from V and 8 bases from J, leaving 13 bases between. Germline CDR1 reads SQVTM; CDR2 reads ANQGSEA. In nucleotides, the CDR3 is TGCAGCGTAACGGGACCTTTGGGCTACACCTTC. Residues: CSVTGPLGYTF.

The rearrangement links TRBV27 to TRBJ1-2; no clear D. Deletions cut 6 bases from V and 7 bases from J, with 12 bases between. From germline, CDR1 is MNHEY and CDR2 SMNVEV (reference sequence). This CDR3 has 12 residues. In nucleotides, the CDR3 is TGTGCCAGCAGGAAAGGGAGAGGTGGCTACACCTTC. Amino acid sequence: CASRKGRGGYTF.

The V and J genes are TRBV4-3 and TRBJ1-2; a weak D match, TRBD1 (5 bases). Trimming removed 0 bases at V and 2 bases at J, with 13 bases between. Germline assignment: CDR1 LGHNA and CDR2 YSLEER. The CDR3 consists of 16 residues. This chain's CDR3 is CASSQDWSGRNYGYTF. The CDR3 DNA reads TGCGCCAGCAGCCAAGATTGGTCGGGACGCAACTATGGCTACACCTTC.

The sample holds a few counts of this clone. The chain links TRBV11-2 to TRBJ1-1, with a possible D match to TRBD1 (5 bases). Germline V gene lookup returns CDR1 SGHAT and CDR2 FQNNGV. The CDR3 loop spans 14 amino acids. The V gene lost 7 bases and the J gene lost 2 bases, with 14 bases spanning the gap. CDR3 sequence: CASTLGDFNTEAFF. In nucleotides, the CDR3 is TGTGCCAGCACGTTGGGGGACTTTAACACTGAAGCTTTCTTT.

The V and J genes are TRBV29-1 and TRBJ2-2; D gene ambiguous. The CDR3 covers 12 residues. Trimming removed 3 bases at V and 3 bases at J, with 5 bases between. Germline CDR1 and CDR2: SQVTM and ANQGSEA. CDR3 region: CSVDPDTGELFF. CDR3 nucleotides: TGCAGCGTTGATCCCGACACCGGGGAGCTGTTTTTT.

This clone was recorded once. The CDR3: CASSEQAGDLRPLHF. CDR3 DNA sequence: TGTGCCAGCAGTGAACAGGCGGGGGACCTTAGACCCCTCCACTTT. The chain couples TRBV2 to TRBJ1-6, with D possibly TRBD1 on 5 matching bases. Trimming removed 2 bases at V and 12 bases at J, with 17 bases between. The CDR3 contains 15 residues. Germline CDR1 is SNHLY and CDR2 is FYNNEI.

The chain is built from TRBV25-1 and TRBJ1-2; no clear D. This CDR3 spans 12 amino acids. Germline assignment: CDR1 MGHDK and CDR2 SYGVNS. V lost 11 bases to trimming and J lost 8 bases, with 18 bases between them. The CDR3 loop reads CASRVGLEGYTF. CDR3 sequence (DNA): TGTGCCTCGAGGGTCGGTTTGGAAGGCTACACCTTC.

The chain has TRBV4-2 and TRBJ2-3; D is ambiguous. Deletions cut 2 bases from V and 3 bases from J, with 6 bases between. This CDR3 comprises 13 residues. Per the germline V gene, CDR1 is LGHNA and CDR2 is YNFKEQ. CDR3 nucleotide sequence: TGTGCCAGCAGCCAATTGGAAACAGATACGCAGTATTTT. Residues: CASSQLETDTQYF.

The CDR3 DNA is TGTGCCAGCAGCTCCTTCCTGAGTTTAGGGGTCAATGAGCAGTTCTTC. It encodes CASSSFLSLGVNEQFF. The gene calls are TRBV13 and TRBJ2-1; D is perhaps TRBD1 (5 bases). Per the germline V gene, CDR1 is PRHDT and CDR2 is FYEKMQ (reference sequence). This CDR3 spans 16 amino acids. Trimming removed 4 bases from V and 6 bases from J, with 19 bases in between.

The genes are TRBV30 and TRBJ2-1; D is perhaps TRBD1 or TRBD2 (6 bases each). Trimming cost V 3 bases and J 4 bases, with 16 bases left between them. Germline V CDR1 and CDR2: GTSNPN, SVGIG (reference sequence). This CDR3 region has 15 residues. Written as DNA, the CDR3 is TGTGCCTGGAGAAGGGGGGCCCCCATATACAATGAGCAGTTCTTC. This codes for CAWRRGAPIYNEQFF. Based on the CDR3 plus reference TRBV30 and TRBJ2-1, the full variable domain is SQTIHQWPATLVQPVGSPLSLECTVEGTSNPNLYWYRQAAGRGLQLLFYSVGIGQISSEVPQNLSASRPQDRQFILSSKKLLLSDSGFYLCAWRRGAPIYNEQFFGPGTRLTVL.

The rearrangement links TRBV2 to TRBJ2-1, with 7 bases lining up with TRBD1. V gave up 5 bases and J gave up 6 bases; unmatched junction bases: 1. CDR3 length: 12 amino acids. Looked up from germline, CDR1 is SNHLY and CDR2 is FYNNEI. The CDR3 sequence is CASSRTGNEQFF. CDR3 sequence (DNA): TGTGCCAGCAGTCGGACAGGCAATGAGCAGTTCTTC.

The chain uses TRBV5-1 and TRBJ1-1, with 9 bases lining up with TRBD1. The germline V gene encodes CDR1 SGHRS and CDR2 YFSETQ. With 4 bases clipped from V and 1 base from J, the junction kept 11 bases outside the gene matches. This CDR3 has 17 residues. CDR3 region: CASSLTGGRIQNTEAFF. Written as DNA, the CDR3 is TGCGCCAGCAGCCTTACAGGGGGCCGCATCCAGAACACTGAAGCTTTCTTT. Full variable domain (outside the CDR3, taken from reference TRBV5-1 and TRBJ1-1): KAGVTQTPRYLIKTRGQQVTLSCSPISGHRSVSWYQQTPGQGLQFLFEYFSETQRNKGNFPGRFSGRQFSNSRSEMNVSTLELGDSALYLCASSLTGGRIQNTEAFFGQGTRLTVV.

This clone was detected a few times. The rearrangement uses TRBV4-1 and TRBJ2-7, with D perhaps matching TRBD2 (5 bases). CDR1 and CDR2 (germline): MGHRA, YSYEKL. The CDR3 sequence is 13 residues long. The V end lost 3 bases, the J end lost 2 bases, and 8 bases lay between the germline ends. CDR3 protein: CASSQEVAYEQYF. For the CDR3, the DNA is TGCGCCAGCAGCCAGGAGGTAGCCTACGAGCAGTACTTC.

The rearrangement joins TRBV11-2 to TRBJ2-3; D not resolved. This CDR3 comprises 13 residues. Germline V gives CDR1 SGHAT, CDR2 FQNNGV. Trimming left V 3 bases short and J 6 bases short, with 10 bases between. CDR3 loop: CASSLDLRDTQYF. The CDR3 bases are TGTGCCAGCAGCTTGGACCTTCGGGATACGCAGTATTTT. The whole variable domain, filled in from reference TRBV11-2 and TRBJ2-3, reads EAGVAQSPRYKIIEKRQSVAFWCNPISGHATLYWYQQILGQGPKLLIQFQNNGVVDDSQLPKDRFSAERLKGVDSTLKIQPAKLEDSAVYLCASSLDLRDTQYFGPGTRLTVL.

The V gene is TRBV28, the J gene TRBJ2-5; 14 bases fit TRBD2. Per germline, CDR1 MDHEN and CDR2 SYDVKM. This CDR3 is built from 16 residues. V was pared by 5 bases and J by 5 bases, with 7 bases of the junction left unmatched. The CDR3, as DNA: TGTGCCAGCAGTCCGACTAGCGGGGGGGCCAGGGAGACCCAGTACTTC. It encodes CASSPTSGGARETQYF.

The chain links TRBV7-2 to TRBJ2-3, with TRBD1 identical over 8 bases. The CDR3 loop spans 15 amino acids. Germline-derived CDR1 and CDR2 are SGHTA and FQGNSA. With V trimmed by 0 bases and J by 3 bases, 2 bases remained unmatched. The CDR3 DNA follows: TGTGCCAGCAGCTTAGCGAACAGGGGGACAGATACGCAGTATTTT. Its protein is CASSLANRGTDTQYF.

This chain joins TRBV10-3 and TRBJ2-1, with D possibly matching TRBD1 (5 bases). With 0 bases removed from V and 7 bases from J, the gap between germline ends came to 7 bases. The germline V gene encodes CDR1 ENHRY and CDR2 SYGVKD. The CDR3 has 13 residues. The CDR3 loop is CAISESTDNEQFF. The CDR3 DNA sequence: TGTGCCATCAGTGAGTCGACAGATAATGAGCAGTTCTTC.

The CDR3 here is CASSSPMTGIEAFF. CDR3 DNA sequence: TGTGCCAGCAGCTCCCCAATGACAGGGATTGAAGCTTTCTTT. The chain links TRBV13 to TRBJ1-1; 7 nucleotides align to TRBD1. Per the germline V gene, CDR1 is PRHDT and CDR2 is FYEKMQ (reference sequence). The trim removed 4 bases at V and 7 bases at J, leaving 9 bases unmatched. The CDR3 length is 14 residues.

Points on this clone: The same CDR3 arises from other DNA sequences in this sample as well. The chain recombines TRBV30 with TRBJ2-7, with a possible D match to TRBD1 (5 bases). This CDR3 has 11 residues. The ends were cut back, 3 bases at V and 3 bases at J, with 6 bases in the middle. From germline, CDR1 is GTSNPN and CDR2 SVGIG (reference sequence). The CDR3 DNA follows: TGTGCCTGGAGCGACAGCTACGAGCAGTACTTC. It specifies CAWSDSYEQYF.

The chain couples TRBV30 to TRBJ2-7, with D perhaps TRBD1 (6 bases). Germline V gene sequence: CDR1 GTSNPN, CDR2 SVGIG (reference sequence). V lost 3 bases and J lost 5, with 8 bases in between. The CDR3 has 11 residues. The CDR3 DNA sequence: TGTGCCTGGAGCACAGGGAACGAGCAGTACTTC. It is translated as CAWSTGNEQYF.

The V call is TRBV29-1, the J call TRBJ2-1; D might be TRBD1 or TRBD2, each matching 5 bases. Germline assignment: CDR1 SQVTM and CDR2 ANQGSEA. There are 15 residues in the CDR3. The germline V and J ends were trimmed by 4 bases and 7 bases, with 20 bases remaining between them. CDR3 coding DNA: TGCAGCGTTGCCGCCACCGGGACCTACCTGAATGAGCAGTTCTTC. Translation: CSVAATGTYLNEQFF.

This clone showed up many times. The gene calls are TRBV5-6 and TRBJ1-1, with 7 bases that match TRBD1. The germline CDR1 and CDR2 sequences are SGHDT and YYEEEE. Trimming removed 4 bases from V and 4 bases from J; junction bases left unmatched: 7. The CDR3 has 14 amino acids. The CDR3 is CASSGGTEGTEAFF. The CDR3 bases are TGTGCCAGCAGCGGGGGGACAGAAGGCACTGAAGCTTTCTTT.

The chain has TRBV29-1 and TRBJ1-2, with a weak D call TRBD1 (5 bases). Germline V gene data show CDR1 as SQVTM and CDR2 as ANQGSEA. The CDR3 sequence is 14 residues long. The ends were cut back, 0 bases at V and 5 bases at J, with 13 bases in the middle. The CDR3 is CSVEDGGIRYGYTF. Here the CDR3 DNA reads TGCAGCGTTGAAGACGGGGGGATTCGGTATGGCTACACCTTC.

This clone has more than one count but fewer than ten. The chain combines TRBV29-1 with TRBJ1-1, with a possible D match to TRBD1 (5 bases). Germline-derived CDR1 and CDR2 are SQVTM and ANQGSEA. The germline V and J ends were trimmed by 3 bases and 6 bases, with 8 bases remaining between them. The CDR3 is made up of 11 amino acids. The CDR3 bases are TGCAGCGTTGACCCAGGGCCTGAAGCTTTCTTT. It translates to CSVDPGPEAFF.

This sequence joins TRBV19 and TRBJ1-1; perhaps TRBD1 as D (5 bases). Per germline, CDR1 LNHDA and CDR2 SQIVND (reference sequence). The CDR3 extends over 12 amino acids. Trimming left V 8 bases short and J 6 bases short, with 13 bases between. Here the CDR3 reads CASRFMGAEAFF. CDR3 nucleotide sequence: TGTGCCAGTCGCTTCATGGGGGCTGAAGCTTTCTTT.